The 11 T cell receptor beta chains given below trace back to one sample, sequenced in a study of CD8 T cells in ankylosing spondylitis. TCRdb reanalysed the 5' RACE reads using MiXCR and keeps one entry per CDR3 protein. Of 200,000 or so distinct CDR3 sequences in the sample, 18% were seen once. The sample comprised blood, either unsorted or a sorted T cell fraction (not recorded which). Every receptor here comes from a male donor under 30 with ankylosing spondylitis or in good health (not recorded which).

The rearrangement uses TRBV11-2 and TRBJ2-1; the D is unclear. The CDR3 sequence is 13 residues long. V lost 1 base and J lost 6, with 7 bases in between. Germline V gives CDR1 SGHAT, CDR2 FQNNGV. The CDR3 DNA sequence: TGTGCCAGCAGCTTAGCGTCAGTCAATGAGCAGTTCTTC. This gives the protein CASSLASVNEQFF.

The genes are TRBV11-3 and TRBJ2-3; the match to TRBD2 covers 9 bases. The germline V gene encodes CDR1 SGHNT and CDR2 YENEEA. The CDR3 contains 14 residues. V gave up 3 bases and J gave up 8 bases; unmatched junction bases: 6. CDR3: CASSFGTSLRTQYF. The DNA for the CDR3 is TGTGCCAGCAGCTTCGGGACTAGCCTCCGTACGCAGTATTTT.

This clonotype was counted ten times or more. CDR3 sequence reads: CASSAAYQGEQYV. In DNA, the CDR3 is TGTGCCAGCAGTGCGGCCTACCAGGGGGAGCAGTACGTC. This chain links TRBV2 with TRBJ2-7; D is perhaps TRBD1 (6 bases). The CDR3 length is 13 residues. The V gene's germline CDR1 is SNHLY and CDR2 FYNNEI. Between the trimmed V and J ends, which lost 4 bases and 7 bases, there was a span of 14 bases.

This clonotype was picked up many times. The CDR3 bases are TGTGCCAGCCTTGCCAAGGCGGGAGGGCCTAATGAGCAGTTCTTC. It yields the protein CASLAKAGGPNEQFF. V and J are TRBV12-3 or TRBV12-4 and TRBJ2-1; 9 nucleotides line up with TRBD2. Trimming cost V 8 bases and J 7 bases; bases outside gene matches: 12. CDR3 length: 15 residues.

The V and J genes are TRBV12-3 or TRBV12-4 and TRBJ2-5; 13 bases are a match to TRBD2. Trimming removed 4 bases from V and 1 base from J; junction bases left unmatched: 9. The CDR3 runs to 18 residues. In DNA, the CDR3 is TGTGCCAGCAGTTCCTCCGGACTAGCGGGAGTCGCCCAAGAGACCCAGTACTTC. Its protein is CASSSSGLAGVAQETQYF.

This clonotype was counted at least ten times. This chain joins TRBV20-1 and TRBJ2-3; 8 nucleotides align to TRBD2. The germline V gene encodes CDR1 DFQATT and CDR2 SNEGSKA (reference sequence). CDR3 size: 14 residues. The ends lost 3 bases at V and 2 bases at J; junction bases unmatched: 4. The CDR3 coding sequence is TGCAGTGCTAGCACTAGCGGAAACACAGATACGCAGTATTTT. It is translated as CSASTSGNTDTQYF.

The chain employs TRBV29-1 and TRBJ2-1, with D hard to call. V lost 3 bases and J lost 7, with 7 bases in between. The CDR3 contains 11 residues. The V gene's germline CDR1 is SQVTM and CDR2 ANQGSEA. CDR3 DNA: TGCAGCGTTGATAAGGGTAATGAGCAGTTCTTC. Protein sequence: CSVDKGNEQFF.

V is TRBV18 and J is TRBJ2-1; 12 bases fit TRBD2. CDR3 length: 16 amino acids. Germline V gene sequence: CDR1 KGHSH, CDR2 LQKENI. The trim removed 6 bases at V and 6 bases at J, leaving 9 bases unmatched. Written as DNA, the CDR3 is TGTGCCAGCTCCTCAACGACTAGCGGGAGTCTCAATGAGCAGTTCTTC. Encoded protein: CASSSTTSGSLNEQFF.

Ten or more counts support this clonotype. The genes are TRBV6-2 or TRBV6-3 and TRBJ1-2; D is perhaps TRBD1 (5 bases). Trimming removed 4 bases from V and 2 bases from J, with 5 bases in between. The CDR3 consists of 12 residues. Per the germline V gene, CDR1 is MNHEY and CDR2 is SVGEGT. Written as DNA, the CDR3 is TGTGCCAGCAGTTGGGACAACTATGGCTACACCTTC. Residues: CASSWDNYGYTF.

This clonotype was recorded many times. This chain connects TRBV18 to TRBJ2-3, with D possibly matching TRBD1 (6 bases). CDR1 KGHSH and CDR2 LQKENI come from the germline V gene. The CDR3 is 16 residues long. Trimming removed 3 bases at V and 0 bases at J, with 13 bases between. Here the CDR3 DNA reads TGTGCCAGCTCACCTAACCAGGGGATCAGCACAGATACGCAGTATTTT. Its translation is CASSPNQGISTDTQYF.

This sequence joins TRBV29-1 and TRBJ2-7; 7 nucleotides align to TRBD1. V lost 6 bases to trimming and J lost 3 bases; unmatched junction nucleotides: 5. The CDR3 spans 12 residues. Germline V lookup: CDR1 SQVTM, CDR2 ANQGSEA. The CDR3 nucleotides are TGCAGCGTAGGGGGCGCGGGCTACGAGCAGTACTTC. This codes for CSVGGAGYEQYF.